This T cell receptor (beta chain) is from a study of siplizumab effects on memory and regulatory T cells. This CDR3 is built from 12 residues. Germline-derived CDR1 and CDR2 are LNHNV and YYDKDF (reference sequence). Trimming left V 1 base short and J 11 bases short, with 12 bases between. In the case of this clone: What it binds is not known.

Study-level points and caveats: The diversity of naive T cells seemed greater than that of memory cells, and their alloresponse contribution seemed major. Naive-or-memory phenotypes were unassignable for roughly 80-95% of proliferating CD4+ or CD8+ clones.

The study assayed some 110,000 TCR templates per sample. Repertoires were generated with immunoSEQ multiplex PCR, while TCRdb's copy carries only in-frame clones and drops some. The repertoire consists of around 100,000 clones, with approximately 95% occurring once and the leading ten covering around 0.3%. The TCR originated in a human donor in good health. The sample consisted of non-Treg CD4+ T cells sorted from blood. The J gene is TRBJ2-7, the V gene TRBV15; D might be TRBD2 (6 bases). CDR3 region: CATSRGGDGKYF. CDR3 nucleotide sequence: TGTGCCACCAGCAGAGGGGGGGACGGAAAGTACTTC.